This passage covers 23 T cell receptor beta chains from one sample sequenced in a study of T cells in Graves' hyperthyroidism and ophthalmopathy. RNA transcripts gave rise to amplified TCR beta CDR3 regions. Using the HTBI primer set, a first-round RT-PCR was run on the TCR CDR3. One entry per CDR3 protein, called by TCRdb with MiXCR from the multiplex PCR reads. This sample carries around 300,000 distinct CDR3 sequences, around 13% of them seen once, and the ten largest clones take roughly 25%. Sequencing was performed on blood. The receptors shown here come from a woman in her twenties or thirties with Graves' hyperthyroidism.

The chain recombines TRBV3-1 with TRBJ2-7; possible D gene TRBD1, 5 bases. This CDR3 is 14 amino acids long. CDR1 and CDR2 (germline): LGHDT, YNNKEL (reference sequence). Trimming took off 3 bases at V and 3 bases at J, with 12 bases between the two ends. The CDR3 sequence is CASSQRSDSYEQYF. The CDR3 nucleotides read TGTGCCAGCAGCCAGAGGTCCGACAGCTACGAGCAGTACTTC.

This clonotype was detected ten times or more. V and J are TRBV2 and TRBJ2-1; unclear D gene. This CDR3 spans 12 amino acids. In germline, CDR1 is SNHLY, CDR2 FYNNEI. V was cut by 5 bases and J by 7 bases, with 9 bases left in between. The CDR3 here is CASSPMANEQFF. In DNA form, the CDR3 reads TGTGCCAGCAGTCCGATGGCAAATGAGCAGTTCTTC.

This clonotype was observed at least ten times. The chain joins TRBV7-2 to TRBJ1-2; maybe TRBD1 (6 bases). V gave up 5 bases and J gave up 4 bases, with 14 bases separating them. The CDR3 has 14 residues. The germline gives CDR1 SGHTA, CDR2 FQGNSA. The CDR3 spells CASSLGRDTYGYTF. For the CDR3, the DNA is TGTGCCAGCAGCCTAGGGCGGGACACCTATGGCTACACCTTC.

This clonotype was seen a handful of times. The gene calls are TRBV6-1 and TRBJ1-6; TRBD1 agrees at 10 bases. Germline CDR1 and CDR2: MNHNS and SASEGT. CDR3 length equals 15 residues. The J segment lost 10 bases and the V segment lost 5 bases, leaving 8 bases of the junction unmatched. CDR3 region: CASSSPGTGVSPLHF. The CDR3 DNA reads as TGTGCCAGCAGTTCACCCGGGACAGGGGTATCACCCCTCCACTTT.

The chain links TRBV4-1 to TRBJ1-1; D is uncertain. V was pared by 1 base and J by 0 bases, with 3 bases between. The germline gives CDR1 MGHRA, CDR2 YSYEKL. This CDR3 is built from 13 residues. The CDR3 here is CASSQVLNTEAFF. For the CDR3, the DNA is TGCGCCAGCAGCCAAGTTTTGAACACTGAAGCTTTCTTT.

This clonotype was detected many times. The chain has TRBV20-1 and TRBJ1-1; maybe TRBD1 (6 bases). Germline CDR1 and CDR2: DFQATT and SNEGSKA (reference sequence). Trimming cost V 0 bases and J 1 base, with 12 bases left between them. This CDR3 has 15 amino acids. DNA of the CDR3: TGCAGTGCTAGAGATCAGAAGGACAGGAACACTGAAGCTTTCTTT. Translating it yields CSARDQKDRNTEAFF.

This clonotype has a count of ten or more. The chain recombines TRBV28 with TRBJ1-1, with D maybe TRBD1 (6 bases). V gave up 5 bases and J gave up 5 bases, with 12 bases separating them. Germline CDR1 reads MDHEN; CDR2 reads SYDVKM. The length of the CDR3 is 13 residues. CDR3 nucleotides: TGTGCCAGCAGTGCCAACAGGGCTACTGAAGCTTTCTTT. This encodes CASSANRATEAFF.

This clonotype was detected a few times. This chain uses TRBV20-1 with TRBJ2-3; weak D call: TRBD1 (6 bases). The CDR3 totals 13 residues. The germline CDR1 and CDR2 sequences are DFQATT and SNEGSKA (reference sequence). CDR3 residues: CGGAHSGTDTQYF. In DNA, the CDR3 is TGCGGGGGCGCTCACTCGGGCACAGATACGCAGTATTTT.

The chain couples TRBV7-3 to TRBJ2-3; 8 bases align to TRBD1. CDR3 length: 15 amino acids. Germline lookup yields CDR1 SGHTA and CDR2 FQGTGA. V gave up 5 bases and J gave up 0 bases; unmatched junction bases: 4. The CDR3: CASSKTGGSTDTQYF. In DNA, the CDR3 is TGTGCCAGCAGCAAAACAGGGGGGAGCACAGATACGCAGTATTTT. Full variable domain (missing parts from reference TRBV7-3 and TRBJ2-3): GAGVSQTPSNKVTEKGKYVELRCDPISGHTALYWYRQSLGQGPEFLIYFQGTGAADDSGLPNDRFFAVRPEGSVSTLKIQRTERGDSAVYLCASSKTGGSTDTQYFGPGTRLTVL.

Details on this clonotype: A much larger clone lies a single base off, so this may be a read error. A read error is likely, as this CDR3 ends without the conserved phenylalanine or tryptophan. The J gene is TRBJ2-5, the V gene TRBV2; perhaps TRBD2 as D (5 bases). There are 14 residues in the CDR3. CDR1 and CDR2 (germline): SNHLY, FYNNEI. The V end was cut by 3 bases, the J end by 5 bases, with 13 bases between. This CDR3 reads CASSESSDLETQYL. For the CDR3, the DNA is TGTGCCAGCAGTGAGAGTAGCGACCTGGAGACCCAGTACCTC.

This chain joins TRBV9 and TRBJ2-7, with D possibly being TRBD1 or TRBD2 (5 bases each). Germline V gene data show CDR1 as SGDLS and CDR2 as YYNGEE. V dropped 2 bases and J dropped 6 bases, with 12 bases sitting between them. The CDR3 loop spans 13 amino acids. The DNA for the CDR3 is TGTGCCAGCAGCGTCCGGGACGGCGGCGAGCAGTACTTC. Its translation is CASSVRDGGEQYF.

The CDR3 region is CASRPSYGENQPQHF. CDR3 nucleotide sequence: TGTGCCAGCAGGCCATCCTATGGCGAGAATCAGCCCCAGCATTTT. This chain joins TRBV12-3 or TRBV12-4 and TRBJ1-5; D not resolved. V was shortened by 6 bases and J by 4 bases, with 16 bases between the two germline ends. The CDR3 is 15 residues long.

The gene calls are TRBV29-1 and TRBJ1-4; no clear D. Per germline, CDR1 SQVTM and CDR2 ANQGSEA. CDR3 size: 12 residues. The V and J ends lost 4 bases and 7 bases respectively, with 10 bases between them. CDR3 sequence (DNA): TGCAGCGTTGGAGTTTCCAGTGAAAAACTGTTTTTT. Translated: CSVGVSSEKLFF.

This clonotype was seen repeatedly, ten times or more. This chain connects TRBV2 to TRBJ2-2; 9 bases are shared with TRBD2. The CDR3 contains 17 residues. V dropped 0 bases and J dropped 7; count of bases not matched to a gene: 9. CDR1 SNHLY and CDR2 FYNNEI come from the germline V gene. The CDR3 here is CASSEALKRTSVGELFF. CDR3 in DNA: TGTGCCAGCAGTGAAGCCTTAAAACGGACTAGCGTCGGGGAGCTGTTTTTT.

This clonotype was picked up a small number of times. This chain joins TRBV6-1 and TRBJ1-4; D is uncertain. The CDR3 is 13 residues long. Trimming took off 7 bases at V and 4 bases at J, with 10 bases between the two ends. Per germline, CDR1 MNHNS and CDR2 SASEGT. CDR3 sequence (DNA): TGTGCCAGCAATAACGGCATTAATGAAAAACTGTTTTTT. It specifies CASNNGINEKLFF.

The gene calls are TRBV2 and TRBJ2-7; 8 bases agree with TRBD1. The CDR3 consists of 14 residues. The V gene end was trimmed by 7 bases and the J gene end by 4 bases; junction bases not matched to a gene: 9. CDR1 is SNHLY, CDR2 FYNNEI, per germline. The CDR3 DNA sequence: TGTGCCAGCACTCTCGGGACAGGCAAGTACGAGCAGTACTTC. It encodes CASTLGTGKYEQYF.

This clonotype has a count of ten or more. The chain combines TRBV28 with TRBJ2-7; 9 nucleotides line up with TRBD1. The germline gives CDR1 MDHEN, CDR2 SYDVKM. This CDR3 is 16 amino acids long. Germline trimming cut 8 bases from V and 5 bases from J; bases unmatched to any gene: 16. Here the CDR3 reads CASRVKGGTGWHEQYF. CDR3 in DNA: TGTGCCAGCCGCGTTAAAGGGGGGACAGGGTGGCACGAGCAGTACTTC.

For this clonotype: This may arise from a read error, as a much more abundant clone is one base away. The chain links TRBV3-1 to TRBJ1-1; TRBD1 might be the D (5 bases). This CDR3 is built from 16 residues. CDR1 and CDR2 (germline): LGHDT, YNNKEL (reference sequence). V lost 11 bases and J 0 bases, leaving 22 bases between the germline ends. CDR3 coding DNA: TGTGCCGGCAACCAAGGCAGGGAATACCTGAACACTGAAGCTTTCTTT. This codes for CAGNQGREYLNTEAFF.

This clonotype came up once. DNA for the CDR3: TGTGCCACCCAACAGGGGGCTAGCGGTCCCTACGAGCAGTACTTC. Protein sequence: CATQQGASGPYEQYF. The V call is TRBV6-1, the J call TRBJ2-7, with 9 bases identical to TRBD1. Germline V gene data show CDR1 as MNHNS and CDR2 as SASEGT. The CDR3 sequence is 15 residues long. The trim removed 10 bases at V and 2 bases at J, leaving 12 bases unmatched.

DNA for the CDR3: TGTGCCAGCAGCTTAGGCCCGTTAGGGGGCGCGGGCAATCAGCCCCAGCATTTT. Its protein product is CASSLGPLGGAGNQPQHF. The chain links TRBV13 to TRBJ1-5; 7 bases line up with TRBD1. The CDR3 runs to 18 residues. The germline CDR1 and CDR2 sequences are PRHDT and FYEKMQ (reference sequence). The V and J ends lost 0 bases and 2 bases, in that order; junction bases with no gene match: 10.

This chain connects TRBV2 to TRBJ2-2, with 8 bases aligning to TRBD2. This CDR3 has 14 amino acids. V dropped 7 bases and J dropped 3; count of bases not matched to a gene: 4. Looked up from germline, CDR1 is SNHLY and CDR2 is FYNNEI. CDR3 bases: TGTGCCAGCAAGAAGCGGGAGCACACCGGGGAGCTGTTTTTT. Translation: CASKKREHTGELFF.

This chain connects TRBV20-1 to TRBJ2-7, with 7 bases matching TRBD2. This CDR3 has 12 residues. Germline lookup yields CDR1 DFQATT and CDR2 SNEGSKA (reference sequence). V lost 5 bases to trimming and J lost 6 bases; unmatched junction nucleotides: 7. The CDR3 loop is CSAPRLAAEQYF. CDR3 DNA sequence: TGCAGTGCTCCAAGACTAGCTGCCGAGCAGTACTTC.

This clonotype appeared a few times. The genes are TRBV10-2 and TRBJ2-7, with unresolved D. The CDR3 consists of 14 residues. Per the germline V gene, CDR1 is WSHSY and CDR2 is SAAADI. Trimming took off 4 bases at V and 5 bases at J, with 15 bases between the two ends. The DNA for the CDR3 is TGCGCCAGCAGTGGCCGAAGGGAAAAGGACGAGCAGTACTTC. This sequence encodes CASSGRREKDEQYF.